Below, 22 T cell receptor beta chains from the same sample are listed, as sequenced in a study of spatial heterogeneity in lung cancer. Broader study findings: Expanded alpha and beta TCR counts within tumors tracked tumor mutation counts.

Regarding time point: sample taken at primary tumor resection. In TCRdb, the 5' RACE reads were re-called with MiXCR into one record per CDR3 protein. The sample has around 20,000 distinct CDR3 sequences, 7.5% seen once; the top ten hold less than 30%. The antigens these receptors bind are not known. The sequencing used lung tumor tissue, collected at surgery. The receptor set was obtained from a male donor with early-stage non-small cell lung cancer.

This clonotype is labeled as medium-sized. This rearrangement joins TRBV10-3 to TRBJ1-2; no definite D call. V was shortened by 6 bases and J by 8 bases, with 13 bases between the two germline ends. Germline values: CDR1 ENHRY, CDR2 SYGVKD. The CDR3 loop spans 12 amino acids. CDR3 in amino acids: CAISLGIGGYTF. The CDR3 region has the DNA TGTGCCATCAGCCTTGGTATCGGGGGCTACACCTTC.

V usage is TRBV10-1 and J usage is TRBJ2-3; unclear D gene. V was trimmed by 2 bases and J by 5 bases, leaving 8 bases between them. Germline CDR1 reads WNHNN; CDR2 reads SYGVQD (reference sequence). The CDR3 length is 13 residues. CDR3 DNA sequence: TGCGCCAGCAGTGAGGATGGGCTAGATACGCAGTATTTT. Protein: CASSEDGLDTQYF.

The chain has TRBV9 and TRBJ2-3, with a possible D match to TRBD1 (5 bases). V lost 0 bases and J lost 4, with 12 bases in between. The CDR3 sequence is 15 residues long. From germline, CDR1 is SGDLS and CDR2 YYNGEE. CDR3 nucleotide sequence: TGTGCCAGCAGCGTAGAAAGCACAGGTTCAGATACGCAGTATTTT. It translates to CASSVESTGSDTQYF.

The V and J genes are TRBV9 and TRBJ2-2; 8 nucleotides line up with TRBD1. The CDR3 sequence is 14 residues long. Germline values: CDR1 SGDLS, CDR2 YYNGEE. V lost 5 bases, J lost 6 bases, and 6 bases stayed unmatched. The CDR3 coding sequence is TGTGCCAGCAGTGGTAGACAGGGGTCCGGGGAGCTGTTTTTT. This codes for CASSGRQGSGELFF.

This clonotype showed up many times. V usage is TRBV30 and J usage is TRBJ2-3, with a tentative D call TRBD1 (5 bases). The germline V gene encodes CDR1 GTSNPN and CDR2 SVGIG (reference sequence). CDR3 length: 11 residues. DNA of the CDR3: TGTGCTAGGGGTCTGACAGATACGCAGTATTTT. Translating it yields CARGLTDTQYF.

This clonotype has at least ten counts. The CDR3 loop reads CASSLVGRQSGGYTF. The CDR3, as DNA: TGTGCCAGCAGTTTAGTAGGGCGCCAGAGTGGGGGCTACACCTTC. The chain is built from TRBV12-3 or TRBV12-4 and TRBJ1-2, with D unclear. The germline V and J ends were trimmed by 1 base and 8 bases, with 17 bases remaining between them. The CDR3 covers 15 residues.

This clonotype was picked up many times. The V call is TRBV3-1, the J call TRBJ1-2; D is undetermined. Germline assignment: CDR1 LGHDT and CDR2 YNNKEL (reference sequence). The CDR3 covers 12 residues. The V end lost 5 bases, the J end lost 0 bases, and 4 bases lay between the germline ends. CDR3: CASSGSNYGYTF. CDR3 DNA: TGTGCCAGCAGCGGTTCTAACTATGGCTACACCTTC.

This clonotype was detected many times. This chain links TRBV7-8 with TRBJ1-4; D unresolved. Trimming stripped 3 bases from V and 0 bases from J, with 5 bases between. CDR3 length: 14 residues. Germline values: CDR1 SGHVS, CDR2 FQNEAQ. This chain's CDR3 is CASSLTATNEKLFF. CDR3 DNA: TGTGCCAGCAGCTTGACCGCAACTAATGAAAAACTGTTTTTT.

The rearrangement links TRBV5-4 to TRBJ2-3; 10 bases map to TRBD2. V lost 1 base and J lost 1; bases outside the gene matches: 3. This CDR3 contains 16 residues. The germline gives CDR1 SGHNT, CDR2 YYREEE (reference sequence). The CDR3 loop is CASSLKSGGGTDTQYF. The CDR3 coding sequence is TGTGCCAGCAGCTTGAAAAGCGGGGGGGGCACAGATACGCAGTATTTT.

For this clonotype: This may be a read error, as it is one base from a much larger clone. This chain joins TRBV29-1 and TRBJ1-2; 9 bases align to TRBD1. CDR1 is SQVTM, CDR2 ANQGSEA, per germline. The CDR3 length is 12 residues. The CDR3 is CGVDRGFYGYTF. CDR3 DNA sequence: TGCGGCGTTGACAGGGGGTTCTATGGCTACACCTTC.

This clonotype was counted only a few times. J is TRBJ1-6 and V is TRBV23-1, with D uncertain. TRBV23-1 falls under the ORF class, with uncertain function. The CDR3 is 15 residues long. V was cut by 4 bases and J by 7 bases, with 14 bases left in between. CDR3 bases: TGCGCCAGCAGTCGAGACGGCAGGCGAAATTCACCCCTCCACTTT. Its translation is CASSRDGRRNSPLHF.

This clonotype was observed a handful of times. The gene calls are TRBV7-3 and TRBJ2-1, with 11 bases that match TRBD1. Trimming took 4 bases from V and 3 from J; bases not matched to a gene: 2. The CDR3 is 15 residues long. The germline gives CDR1 SGHTA, CDR2 FQGTGA. The DNA of the CDR3 is TGTGCCAGCAGCTCCGGGACAGGGGGCTACAATGAGCAGTTCTTC. It is translated as CASSSGTGGYNEQFF. The full variable domain, with the rest looked up from reference TRBV7-3 and TRBJ2-1, is GAGVSQTPSNKVTEKGKYVELRCDPISGHTALYWYRQSLGQGPEFLIYFQGTGAADDSGLPNDRFFAVRPEGSVSTLKIQRTERGDSAVYLCASSSGTGGYNEQFFGPGTRLTVL.

This clonotype was counted only a few times. V gene TRBV7-9 combines with J gene TRBJ2-3; D could derive from TRBD1 or TRBD2 (5 bases each). The CDR3 has 16 residues. V lost 6 bases to trimming and J lost 2 bases, with 18 bases between them. Germline V gives CDR1 SEHNR, CDR2 FQNEAQ (reference sequence). CDR3 region: CASRTRGADFTDTQYF. CDR3 nucleotide sequence: TGTGCCAGCAGGACACGAGGGGCCGATTTCACAGATACGCAGTATTTT.

The table lists this clonotype with many counts. This sequence joins TRBV5-1 and TRBJ1-5; a possible D gene is TRBD1 (6 bases). Between the trimmed V and J ends, which lost 0 bases and 5 bases, there was a span of 12 bases. The CDR3 sequence is 15 residues long. Germline V gives CDR1 SGHRS, CDR2 YFSETQ. Here the CDR3 reads CASSLAGGEHQPQHF. CDR3 nucleotide sequence: TGCGCCAGCAGCTTGGCCGGGGGCGAACATCAGCCCCAGCATTTT.

The genes are TRBV7-3 and TRBJ2-1; D gene ambiguous. Trimming took 3 bases from V and 7 from J, leaving 10 bases between them. CDR3 size: 13 residues. Germline assignment: CDR1 SGHTA and CDR2 FQGTGA. The CDR3 coding sequence is TGTGCCAGCAGCTTCTACCCAGGAAATGAGCAGTTCTTC. Translation gives CASSFYPGNEQFF.

This clonotype was seen repeatedly, ten times or more. The chain has TRBV5-1 and TRBJ1-2; TRBD1 is a possible D gene (6 bases). The germline CDR1 and CDR2 sequences are SGHRS and YFSETQ. This CDR3 contains 17 residues. The V end lost 4 bases, the J end lost 0 bases, and 19 bases lay between the germline ends. CDR3 region: CASSRTVDRSSNYGYTF. CDR3 DNA sequence: TGCGCCAGCAGCCGAACAGTTGACAGGAGTTCTAACTATGGCTACACCTTC.

In its sample, this clonotype is medium-sized. V usage is TRBV7-2 and J usage is TRBJ1-4; TRBD1 is a possible D gene (6 bases). V lost 5 bases, J lost 6 bases, and 16 bases lay in between. Germline lookup yields CDR1 SGHTA and CDR2 FQGNSA. The CDR3 is 15 amino acids. CDR3 DNA: TGTGCCAGCAGCCCGCGGGACATAGGATATGAAAAACTGTTTTTT. Residues: CASSPRDIGYEKLFF.

This clonotype was recorded at least ten times. The V and J genes are TRBV24-1 and TRBJ2-1; 12 bases map to TRBD2. CDR3 length equals 16 residues. J gave up 9 bases and V 1 base, and 6 bases lay outside the gene matches. From germline, CDR1 is KGHDR and CDR2 SFDVKD. DNA for the CDR3: TGTGCCACCAGTGATTTCCTAGCGGGGGGGCGGGGTGAGCAGTTCTTC. Translated, it gives CATSDFLAGGRGEQFF.

Note on this clonotype: It is likely a read error, because the conserved phenylalanine at the end of the CDR3 is missing. The rearrangement uses TRBV2 and TRBJ2-1; D may be TRBD1 (6 bases). The CDR3 contains 13 residues. Trimming pared 5 bases from V and 1 base from J, leaving 6 bases between. Germline V gives CDR1 SNHLY, CDR2 FYNNEI. For the CDR3, the DNA is TGTGCCAGCAGTCAGGGGTCCTACAATGAGCAGTTCCTC. Its translation: CASSQGSYNEQFL.

The chain employs TRBV11-2 and TRBJ2-7; D may be TRBD1 or TRBD2 (6 bases each). V lost 5 bases and J 5 bases, leaving 25 bases between the germline ends. This CDR3 has 17 amino acids. CDR1 SGHAT and CDR2 FQNNGV come from the germline V gene. CDR3 sequence: CASSPRGLLSGPHEQYF. The DNA of the CDR3 is TGTGCCAGCAGCCCCCGGGGGCTGCTCTCAGGGCCCCACGAGCAGTACTTC.

In this sample, this clonotype turned up a few times. The chain links TRBV20-1 to TRBJ2-7; D is possibly TRBD2 (5 bases). This CDR3 comprises 12 residues. The germline V gene encodes CDR1 DFQATT and CDR2 SNEGSKA (reference sequence). The V end was cut by 6 bases, the J end by 2 bases, with 11 bases between. In DNA, the CDR3 is TGCAGTGCCAACATGGGAGCCTACGAGCAGTACTTC. Protein: CSANMGAYEQYF.

This clonotype is medium-sized by share. The chain has TRBV11-2 and TRBJ2-3; TRBD2 matches at 8 bases. The CDR3 loop spans 13 amino acids. Germline V gene lookup returns CDR1 SGHAT and CDR2 FQNNGV. V shed 1 base and J 6 bases; nucleotides not matched to a gene: 0. The CDR3 region is CASSLGGRDTQYF. In DNA, the CDR3 is TGTGCCAGCAGCTTAGGCGGGAGGGATACGCAGTATTTT.